One T cell receptor beta chain is described in this entry. The specificity of this receptor is unknown. This sample stems from a study of human CD8 memory T cell subsets (dated by TCRdb to 2019 to 2021). In terms of the full investigation: To assess clonal relationships, the TCRbeta repertoires of stem-like (TSTEM), progenitor exhausted-like (TPEX) and effector memory CD8+ T cell subsets were compared. Six donors each provided TSTEM, TPEX and effector memory subsets, and TCRbeta repertoires were obtained from all six. Results and caveats for the whole study, not just this receptor: TSTEM and TPEX subsets showed similarly high normalized Shannon-Wiener diversity, whereas effector memory subsets were comparatively less diverse. Based on Chao1 estimates, TSTEM subsets appeared to have greater repertoire diversity than TPEX subsets, which could potentially reflect a broader range of specificities. Sequencing was limited to TCRbeta chains, and the repertoire comparisons were based on more than five donors analyzed with paired t-tests and Bonferroni correction. Clonotypes were shared with effector memory cells by both stem-like subsets, but only minimal overlap was found between TSTEM and TPEX repertoires, suggesting distinct antigen spectra.

Density gradient separation was used to isolate peripheral blood mononuclear cells from buffy coats of healthy donors. Negative magnetic separation using EasySep or MojoSort CD8+ T cell isolation kits was how the study enriched total CD8+ T cells. An RNeasy Mini Kit was used to extract total RNA from duplicate vials of some 150,000 sorted CD8+ T cells per subset. PBMCs were used either fresh or after cryopreservation in fetal bovine serum containing 10% DMSO. Fluorescence-activated cell sorting on a FACSAria III was used to sort CD8+ T cell subsets to purity. CDR1 DFQATT and CDR2 SNEGSKA are derived from the germline V gene (reference sequence). The CDR3 runs 16 amino acids, cysteine and phenylalanine included. No coding sequence is recorded. Sequencing was carried out with a NextSeq 550. A Human TCR Profiling Kit was used to prepare UMI-labeled 5' RACE TCRbeta libraries. The same number of PCR cycles was used to prepare all TCRbeta libraries in parallel. For the original study's pipeline: The number of functional CDR3beta clonotypes in each TCRbeta library ranged from 3,000 to 18,000. MIGEC 1.2.9 handled UMI extraction and consensus assembly, with a minimum of three reads required per UMI. MiXCR 3.0.3 was used to extract in-frame CDR3beta repertoires. After each sample was downsampled to 42,000 randomly selected UMIs, diversity metrics were computed in VDJtools 1.2.1. Repertoire overlap metrics D, R and F2 were calculated in VDJtools for the top 3,000 clones of each sample pair. The reads underwent TCRdb reprocessing, giving one record for each CDR3 protein sequence and no DNA. TCRdb's processing, not the authors', yielded these V and J calls. In this sample's table one finds about 4,800 distinct CDR3 sequences. The ten largest clones take up roughly a quarter of the sample.

The chain was built from TRBV20-1 and TRBJ2-5; no DNA is available, so the TRBD2 call from TCRdb remains unchecked. Sequencing was carried out using CD8+ effector memory T cells (TEM) sorted from PBMCs. In light of the paper, this sample's cell subset or site label describes: effector memory CD8 T cells, CCR7- CD45RO+ CD95+. This receptor was taken from a human donor in good health. The CDR3 sequence is CSARDELGPSQETQYF.